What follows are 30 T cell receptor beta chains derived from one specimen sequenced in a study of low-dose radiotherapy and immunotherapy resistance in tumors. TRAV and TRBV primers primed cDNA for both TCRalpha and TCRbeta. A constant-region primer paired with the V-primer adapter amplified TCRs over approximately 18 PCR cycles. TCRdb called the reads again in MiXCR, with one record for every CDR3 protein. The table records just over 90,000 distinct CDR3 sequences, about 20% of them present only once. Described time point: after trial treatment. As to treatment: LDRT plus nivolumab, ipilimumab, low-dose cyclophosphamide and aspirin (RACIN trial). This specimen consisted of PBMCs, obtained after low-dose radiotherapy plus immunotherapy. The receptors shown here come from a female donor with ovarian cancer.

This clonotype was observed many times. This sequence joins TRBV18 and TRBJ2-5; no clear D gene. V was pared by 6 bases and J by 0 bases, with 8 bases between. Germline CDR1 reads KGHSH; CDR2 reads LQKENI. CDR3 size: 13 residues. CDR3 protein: CASSRNHQETQYF. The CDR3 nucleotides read TGTGCCAGCTCCCGAAACCACCAAGAGACCCAGTACTTC.

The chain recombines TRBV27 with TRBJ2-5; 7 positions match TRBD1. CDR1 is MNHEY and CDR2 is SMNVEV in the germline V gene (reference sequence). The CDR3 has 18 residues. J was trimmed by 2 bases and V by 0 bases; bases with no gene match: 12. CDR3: CASSLSPGIGGLQETQYF. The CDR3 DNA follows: TGTGCCAGCAGTTTATCCCCGGGGATAGGGGGCCTTCAAGAGACCCAGTACTTC.

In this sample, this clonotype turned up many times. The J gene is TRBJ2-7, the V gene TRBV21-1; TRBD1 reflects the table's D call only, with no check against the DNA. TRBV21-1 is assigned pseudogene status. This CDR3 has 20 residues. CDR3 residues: CASRIVRVFVPPPRPYEQYF. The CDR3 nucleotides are TGTGCCAGCAGGATTGTCAGGGTATTCGTCCCACCGCCGAGACCATACGAGCAGTACTTC.

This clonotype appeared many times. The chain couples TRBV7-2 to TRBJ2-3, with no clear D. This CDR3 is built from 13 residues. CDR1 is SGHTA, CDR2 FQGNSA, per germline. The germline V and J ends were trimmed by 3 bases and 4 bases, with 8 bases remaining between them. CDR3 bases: TGTGCCAGCAGCTTGAGCCGTTCAGATACGCAGTATTTT. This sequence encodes CASSLSRSDTQYF.

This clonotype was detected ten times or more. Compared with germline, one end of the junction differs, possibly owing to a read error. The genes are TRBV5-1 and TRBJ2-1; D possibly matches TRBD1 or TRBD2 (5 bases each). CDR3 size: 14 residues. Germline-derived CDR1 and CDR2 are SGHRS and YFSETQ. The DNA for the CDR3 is TGTGCCAGCAGTCCTGGGGGTTCCTACAATGAGCAGTTCTTC. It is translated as CASSPGGSYNEQFF. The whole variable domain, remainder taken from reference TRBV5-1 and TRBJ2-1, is KAGVTQTPRYLIKTRGQQVTLSCSPISGHRSVSWYQQTPGQGLQFLFEYFSETQRNKGNFPGRFSGRQFSNSRSEMNVSTLELGDSALYLCASSPGGSYNEQFFGPGTRLTVL.

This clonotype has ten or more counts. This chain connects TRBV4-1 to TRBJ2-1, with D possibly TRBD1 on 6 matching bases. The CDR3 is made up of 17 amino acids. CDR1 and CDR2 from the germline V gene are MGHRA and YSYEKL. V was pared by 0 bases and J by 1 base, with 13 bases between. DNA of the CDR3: TGCGCCAGCAGCCAAGATGGGCCGCAGGGGTCCTACAATGAGCAGTTCTTC. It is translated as CASSQDGPQGSYNEQFF.

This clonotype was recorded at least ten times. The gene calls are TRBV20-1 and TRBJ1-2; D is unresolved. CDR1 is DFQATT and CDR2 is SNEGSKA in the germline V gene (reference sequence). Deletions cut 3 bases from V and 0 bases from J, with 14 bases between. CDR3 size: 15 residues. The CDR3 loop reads CSARNPTEPNYGYTF. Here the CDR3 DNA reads TGCAGTGCTAGGAACCCGACGGAACCTAACTATGGCTACACCTTC.

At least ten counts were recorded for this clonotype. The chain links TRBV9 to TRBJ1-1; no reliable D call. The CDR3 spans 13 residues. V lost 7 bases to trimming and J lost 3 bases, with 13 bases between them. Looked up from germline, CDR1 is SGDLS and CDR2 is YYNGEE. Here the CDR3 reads CASGPGDDTEAFF. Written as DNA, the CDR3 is TGTGCCAGCGGGCCTGGCGATGACACTGAAGCTTTCTTT.

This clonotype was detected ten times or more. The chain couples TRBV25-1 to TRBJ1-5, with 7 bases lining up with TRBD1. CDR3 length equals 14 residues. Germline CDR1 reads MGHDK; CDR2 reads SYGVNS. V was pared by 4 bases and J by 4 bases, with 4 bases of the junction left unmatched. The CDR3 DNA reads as TGTGCCAGCAGTGGCGGGACAGCGAATCAGCCCCAGCATTTT. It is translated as CASSGGTANQPQHF.

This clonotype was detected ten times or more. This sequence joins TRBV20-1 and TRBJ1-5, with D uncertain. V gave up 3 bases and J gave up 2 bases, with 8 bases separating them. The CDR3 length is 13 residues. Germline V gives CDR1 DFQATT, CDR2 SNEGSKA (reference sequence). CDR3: CSASLQGNQPQHF. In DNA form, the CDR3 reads TGCAGTGCTAGCTTGCAGGGCAATCAGCCCCAGCATTTT.

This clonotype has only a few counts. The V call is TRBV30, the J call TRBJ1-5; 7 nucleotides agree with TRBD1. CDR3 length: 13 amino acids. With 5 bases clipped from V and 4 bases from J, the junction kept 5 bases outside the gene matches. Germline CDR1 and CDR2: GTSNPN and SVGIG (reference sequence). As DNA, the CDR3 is TGTGCCTGGGGCCCGGACAGGAATCAGCCCCAGCATTTT. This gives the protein CAWGPDRNQPQHF.

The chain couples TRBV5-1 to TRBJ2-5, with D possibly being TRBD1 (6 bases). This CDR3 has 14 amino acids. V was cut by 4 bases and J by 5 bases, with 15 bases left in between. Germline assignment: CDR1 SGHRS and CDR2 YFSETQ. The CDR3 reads CASSTTGTPETQYF. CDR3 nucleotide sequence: TGCGCCAGCAGCACTACAGGGACCCCGGAGACCCAGTACTTC.

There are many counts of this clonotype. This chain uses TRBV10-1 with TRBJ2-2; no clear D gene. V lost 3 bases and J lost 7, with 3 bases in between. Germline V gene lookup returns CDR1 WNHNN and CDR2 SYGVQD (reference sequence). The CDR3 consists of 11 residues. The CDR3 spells CASSDGGELFF. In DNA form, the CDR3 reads TGCGCCAGCAGTGACGGCGGGGAGCTGTTTTTT.

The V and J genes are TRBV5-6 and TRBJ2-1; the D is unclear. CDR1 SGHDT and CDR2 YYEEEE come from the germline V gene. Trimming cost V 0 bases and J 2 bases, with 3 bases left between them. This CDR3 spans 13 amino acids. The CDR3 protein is CASSLVPYNEQFF. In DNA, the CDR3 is TGTGCCAGCAGCTTGGTCCCCTACAATGAGCAGTTCTTC.

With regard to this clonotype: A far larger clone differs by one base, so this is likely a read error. For the CDR3, the DNA is TGTGCCAGCAGTGTAGTAGAGGGGGATCAGTCCCAGCATTTT. Amino acid sequence: CASSVVEGDQSQHF. The rearrangement joins TRBV6-8 to TRBJ1-5; perhaps TRBD1 as D (6 bases). The CDR3 runs 14 residues. Germline V gene sequence: CDR1 MNHGY, CDR2 SAAAGT.

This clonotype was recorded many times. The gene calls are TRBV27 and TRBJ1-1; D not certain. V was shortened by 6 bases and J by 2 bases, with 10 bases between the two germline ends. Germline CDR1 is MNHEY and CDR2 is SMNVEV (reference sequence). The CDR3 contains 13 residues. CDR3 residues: CASSFDRNTEAFF. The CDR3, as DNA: TGTGCCAGCAGCTTCGACCGCAACACTGAAGCTTTCTTT.

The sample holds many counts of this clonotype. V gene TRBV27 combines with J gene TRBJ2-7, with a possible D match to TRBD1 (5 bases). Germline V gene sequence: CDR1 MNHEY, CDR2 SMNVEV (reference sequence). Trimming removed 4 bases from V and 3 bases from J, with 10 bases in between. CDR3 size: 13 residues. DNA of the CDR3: TGTGCCAGCAGTTCGTTCAGGGTCTACGAGCAGTACTTC. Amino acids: CASSSFRVYEQYF.

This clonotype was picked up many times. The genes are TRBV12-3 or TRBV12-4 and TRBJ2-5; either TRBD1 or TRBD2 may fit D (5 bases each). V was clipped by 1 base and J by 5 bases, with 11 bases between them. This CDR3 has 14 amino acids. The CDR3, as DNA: TGTGCCAGCAGTTTAGTGGGGGTTGCGGAGACCCAGTACTTC. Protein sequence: CASSLVGVAETQYF.

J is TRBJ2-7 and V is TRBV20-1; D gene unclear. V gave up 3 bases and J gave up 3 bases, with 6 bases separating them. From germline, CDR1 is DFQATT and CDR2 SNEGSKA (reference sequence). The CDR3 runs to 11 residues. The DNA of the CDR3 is TGCAGTGCTAGCGTGAACTACGAGCAGTACTTC. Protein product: CSASVNYEQYF.

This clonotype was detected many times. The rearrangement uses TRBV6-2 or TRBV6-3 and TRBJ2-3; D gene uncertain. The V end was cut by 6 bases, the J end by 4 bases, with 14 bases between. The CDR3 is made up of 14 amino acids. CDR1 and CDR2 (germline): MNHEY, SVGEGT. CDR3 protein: CASRPSISPDTQYF. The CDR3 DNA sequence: TGTGCCAGCAGACCCTCTATTAGCCCAGATACGCAGTATTTT.

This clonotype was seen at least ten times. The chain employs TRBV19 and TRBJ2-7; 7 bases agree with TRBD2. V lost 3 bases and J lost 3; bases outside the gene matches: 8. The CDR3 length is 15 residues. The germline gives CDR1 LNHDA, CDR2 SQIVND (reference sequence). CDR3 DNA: TGTGCCAGTAGTATCTACCTAGCGGAGAACTACGAGCAGTACTTC. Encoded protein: CASSIYLAENYEQYF.

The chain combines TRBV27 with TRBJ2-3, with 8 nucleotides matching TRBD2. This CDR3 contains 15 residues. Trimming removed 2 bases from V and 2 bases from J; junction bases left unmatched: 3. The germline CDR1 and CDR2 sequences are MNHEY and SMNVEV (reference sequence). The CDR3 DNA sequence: TGTGCCAGCAGTTTAGTAGCGGGACTCACAGATACGCAGTATTTT. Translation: CASSLVAGLTDTQYF.

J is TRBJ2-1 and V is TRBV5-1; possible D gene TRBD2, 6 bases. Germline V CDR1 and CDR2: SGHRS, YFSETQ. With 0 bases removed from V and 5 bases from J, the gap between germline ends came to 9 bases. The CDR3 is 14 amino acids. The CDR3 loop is CASSLEGRNNEQFF. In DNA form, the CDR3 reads TGCGCCAGCAGCTTGGAAGGGAGGAACAATGAGCAGTTCTTC.

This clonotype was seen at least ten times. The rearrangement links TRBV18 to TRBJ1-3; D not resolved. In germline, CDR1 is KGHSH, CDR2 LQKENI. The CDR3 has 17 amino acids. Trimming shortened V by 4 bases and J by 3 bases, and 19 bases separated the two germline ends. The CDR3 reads CASSRVSSPGVGNTIYF. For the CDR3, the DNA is TGTGCCAGCTCACGAGTGTCCAGTCCCGGCGTTGGAAACACCATATATTTT.

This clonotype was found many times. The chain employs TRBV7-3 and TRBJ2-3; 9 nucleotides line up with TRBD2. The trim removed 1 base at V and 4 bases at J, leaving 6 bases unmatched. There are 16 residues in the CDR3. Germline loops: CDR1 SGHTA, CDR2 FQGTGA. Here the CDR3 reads CASSLRGGGGADTQYF. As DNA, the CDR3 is TGTGCCAGCAGCTTAAGGGGAGGCGGGGGGGCAGATACGCAGTATTTT.

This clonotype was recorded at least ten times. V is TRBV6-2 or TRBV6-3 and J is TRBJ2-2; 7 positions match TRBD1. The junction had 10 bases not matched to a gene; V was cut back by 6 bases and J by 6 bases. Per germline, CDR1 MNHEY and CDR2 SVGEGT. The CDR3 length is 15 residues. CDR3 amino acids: CASSNGQAWAGELFF. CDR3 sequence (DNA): TGTGCCAGCAGCAACGGACAGGCTTGGGCCGGGGAGCTGTTTTTT.

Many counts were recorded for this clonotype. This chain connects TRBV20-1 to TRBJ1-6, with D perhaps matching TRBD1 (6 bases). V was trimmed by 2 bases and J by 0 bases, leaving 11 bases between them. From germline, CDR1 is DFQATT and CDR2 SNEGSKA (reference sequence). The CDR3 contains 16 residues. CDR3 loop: CSARLQGSSYNSPLHF. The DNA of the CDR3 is TGCAGTGCTAGACTCCAGGGGAGCTCCTATAATTCACCCCTCCACTTT.

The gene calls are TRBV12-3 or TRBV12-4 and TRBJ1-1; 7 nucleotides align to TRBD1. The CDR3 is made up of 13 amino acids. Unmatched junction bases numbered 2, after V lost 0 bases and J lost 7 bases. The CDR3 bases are TGTGCCAGCAGTTTAGCAAGGACAGGTGAAGCTTTCTTT. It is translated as CASSLARTGEAFF.

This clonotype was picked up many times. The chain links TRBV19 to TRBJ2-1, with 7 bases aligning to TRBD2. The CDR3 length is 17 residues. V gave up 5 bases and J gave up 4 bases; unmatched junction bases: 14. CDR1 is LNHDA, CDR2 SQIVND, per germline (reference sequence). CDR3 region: CASSPRGAGVGYNEQFF. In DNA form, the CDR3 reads TGTGCCAGTAGTCCGAGGGGTGCGGGGGTAGGTTACAATGAGCAGTTCTTC.

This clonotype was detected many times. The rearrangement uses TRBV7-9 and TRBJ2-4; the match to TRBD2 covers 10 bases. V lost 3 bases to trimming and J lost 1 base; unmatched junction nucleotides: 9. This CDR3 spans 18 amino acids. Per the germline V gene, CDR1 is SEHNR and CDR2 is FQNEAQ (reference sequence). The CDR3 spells CASSFETLAGVAKNIQYF. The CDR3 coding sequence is TGTGCCAGCAGCTTTGAGACGCTAGCGGGAGTGGCCAAAAACATTCAGTACTTC.